The rows below give T cell receptor beta chains drawn from one sample of a study of response to subunit inactivated influenza vaccine. TCRdb reanalysed the RT-PCR reads using MiXCR and keeps one entry per CDR3 protein. The profile covers around 790,000 distinct CDR3 sequences, with about 20% appearing a single time and roughly 10% taken by the ten largest. This material consisted of PBMCs from blood, taken around 5 days after vaccination. All receptors derive from a middle-aged man who received an inactivated influenza vaccine. CDR3s include the opening cysteine and the closing phenylalanine or tryptophan. Each record gives: V gene, J gene, CDR3 protein.

V gene: TRBV28; J gene: TRBJ2-7; CDR3 protein: CASSQLPGPNSYEQYF
V gene: TRBV4-3; J gene: TRBJ1-5; CDR3 protein: CASSQQDRGSPQHF
V gene: TRBV5-5; J gene: TRBJ2-7; CDR3 protein: CASSLLAGTFYEQYF
V gene: TRBV20-1; J gene: TRBJ1-5; CDR3 protein: CSASPPRAGNQPQHF
V gene: TRBV29-1; J gene: TRBJ2-5; CDR3 protein: CSVTDRAGTQYF
V gene: TRBV21-1; J gene: TRBJ2-5; CDR3 protein: CASSKNARAVGETQYF
V gene: TRBV20-1; J gene: TRBJ2-1; CDR3 protein: CSARGSGSSYNEQFF
V gene: TRBV9; J gene: TRBJ2-5; CDR3 protein: CASSAPGGYETQYF
V gene: TRBV12-3/TRBV12-4; J gene: TRBJ1-2; CDR3 protein: CASSTNRYGYTF
V gene: TRBV20-1; J gene: TRBJ2-7; CDR3 protein: CSARDKGRAISYEQYF
V gene: TRBV5-1; J gene: TRBJ2-6; CDR3 protein: CASSLELGAGANVLTF
V gene: TRBV11-2; J gene: TRBJ2-2; CDR3 protein: CASSPSPGRTGELFF
V gene: TRBV28; J gene: TRBJ2-1; CDR3 protein: CASSSDTMSYNEQFF
V gene: TRBV6-2/TRBV6-3; J gene: TRBJ2-3; CDR3 protein: CASSLISARDTQYF
V gene: TRBV20-1; J gene: TRBJ2-1; CDR3 protein: CSARDPGQGGGDEQFF
V gene: TRBV6-2/TRBV6-3; J gene: TRBJ2-1; CDR3 protein: CASSTPTPISYNEQFF
V gene: TRBV11-2; J gene: TRBJ2-5; CDR3 protein: CASSIGTSGGRYLETQYF
V gene: TRBV9; J gene: TRBJ1-2; CDR3 protein: CASSVDSTASGYTF
V gene: TRBV29-1; J gene: TRBJ2-5; CDR3 protein: CSVMPGLAGEKYQETQYF
V gene: TRBV7-6; J gene: TRBJ1-1; CDR3 protein: CASSLVRDQAFF
V gene: TRBV9; J gene: TRBJ1-3; CDR3 protein: CASSVAPGGGALGNTIYF
V gene: TRBV20-1; J gene: TRBJ2-3; CDR3 protein: CSARVGTSADTQYF
V gene: TRBV7-2; J gene: TRBJ1-2; CDR3 protein: CASSFRQGPTYGYTF
V gene: TRBV6-2/TRBV6-3; J gene: TRBJ1-1; CDR3 protein: CASSYSGRPEAFF
V gene: TRBV7-9; J gene: TRBJ2-7; CDR3 protein: CASSPPGQGEQYF
V gene: TRBV7-2; J gene: TRBJ2-3; CDR3 protein: CASSSRLAGTTDTQYF
V gene: TRBV4-3; J gene: TRBJ2-3; CDR3 protein: CASSQGVHTDTQYF
V gene: TRBV7-9; J gene: TRBJ1-4; CDR3 protein: CASSFQDGKLFF
V gene: TRBV18; J gene: TRBJ2-7; CDR3 protein: CASSRPGQGTYEQYF
V gene: TRBV7-9; J gene: TRBJ1-1; CDR3 protein: CASSLAFRPPNTEAFF
V gene: TRBV12-3/TRBV12-4; J gene: TRBJ2-7; CDR3 protein: CASSEGPQSSYEQYF
V gene: TRBV29-1; J gene: TRBJ2-7; CDR3 protein: CSVYGRGDSYEQYF
V gene: TRBV10-3; J gene: TRBJ2-3; CDR3 protein: CAISGGAMTSTDTQYF
V gene: TRBV12-3/TRBV12-4; J gene: TRBJ2-5; CDR3 protein: CASSPPSSGETQYF
V gene: TRBV12-3/TRBV12-4; J gene: TRBJ2-1; CDR3 protein: CASSRTGQGGSGEQFF
V gene: TRBV6-5; J gene: TRBJ2-5; CDR3 protein: CASSYGGGQYF
V gene: TRBV27; J gene: TRBJ2-7; CDR3 protein: CASSTPPIYEQYF
V gene: TRBV12-3/TRBV12-4; J gene: TRBJ1-2; CDR3 protein: CASSLTRTGSYGYTF
V gene: TRBV4-2; J gene: TRBJ1-2; CDR3 protein: CASSRNRDSENGYTF
V gene: TRBV5-1; J gene: TRBJ1-1; CDR3 protein: CASSSTGGGTEAFF
V gene: TRBV5-5; J gene: TRBJ2-4; CDR3 protein: CASSLATLLNIQYF
V gene: TRBV5-5; J gene: TRBJ2-5; CDR3 protein: CASSTTRWASQETQYF
V gene: TRBV3-1; J gene: TRBJ2-2; CDR3 protein: CASSQTGGFRTGELFF
V gene: TRBV20-1; J gene: TRBJ2-5; CDR3 protein: CSARGPGVLRETQYF